This paragraph reports one T cell receptor beta chain. Its antigen remains unidentified. The input lacks base qualities; no much larger clone sits a single base away. TCRbeta CDR3 regions were amplified from genomic DNA using the immunoSEQ Assay, a bias-controlled multiplex PCR. Per the original workflow: Nucleated cell counts per sample were estimated from amplification of reference gene primers within the assay. Sequence reads were collapsed and filtered to measure the absolute abundance of every unique TCRbeta CDR3 rearrangement. For each sample, productive Simpson clonality was calculated by taking the square root of Simpson's diversity index across productive rearrangements. TCRdb limited this immuneACCESS table to in-frame rearrangements with V and J called. A share of clones is missing; checked studies link under half to unresolved V genes, and the rest is unexplained. The V and J calls and the clone size are those of that table, but D and trimming were determined from the DNA. A total of hundreds of thousands of clones appear in this sample, over 75% of them only once. Of the sample, roughly 7.9% falls within the top ten clones.

The collaborating institutions used their own protocols to collect whole blood in K2EDTA tubes. For TCRbeta analysis, collaborator samples were shipped as frozen whole blood, as isolated PBMCs, or as DNA extracted from either sample type. This specimen comes from a study of blood T cell repertoires in COVID-19 (dated by TCRdb to 2018 to 2021). About the investigation overall: Samples covering the acute and convalescent phases of COVID-19 were provided by collaborators in the United States, Italy and Spain. The prospective study material was composed of cDNA or gDNA derived from T cells, B-cell-depleted T cells, or PBMCs. The repertoires were released in a freely available public database intended as a resource for research on the immune response to SARS-CoV-2. Samples came from the ongoing ImmuneRACE study (first 160 participants) plus 1,254 subjects from 6 global collaborators. Where HLA class I and class II types were available, the types were taken from metadata supplied by the sample provider, not from assay-based typing. Nearly every sample came with metadata listing a de-identified subject ID, COVID-19 status, age in years and sex. Deeply sampled blood TCRbeta repertoires from subjects exposed to, actively infected with, or recovered from COVID-19 were included in the dataset. Points the paper makes about the study in general: Clinical and demographic metadata were provided uncurated, with the amount varying by source and participant.

Reading the germline V gene (reference sequence) gives CDR1 SGHKS and CDR2 YYEKEE. From the cysteine up to the phenylalanine, the CDR3 has a length of 17 residues. Only the CDR3 part of the read is kept: 51 bases, read in frame from the first base. Ends trimmed: V by 3 bases, J by 3 bases; bases unmatched to a gene: 9. Input material: peripheral blood. The rearranged chain carries TRBV5-5 and TRBJ1-2; 12 central nucleotides agree with TRBD1. This TCR came from a woman aged 80 or older with acute or convalescent COVID-19. The sequenced DNA is TGTGCCAGCAGCTCTCCGGGACAGGGGGCAGGGTACTATGGCTACACCTTC. Translated, it gives CASSSPGQGAGYYGYTF.